These 32 T cell receptor beta chains originate from one sample sequenced in a study of cytomegalovirus exposure and HLA in healthy donors. The PCR contained 60 Vbeta and 13 Jbeta primers. Data came from immunoSEQ multiplex PCR; TCRdb stores just in-frame clones and leaves some out. The table records 160,000 or so clones, 71% of them present only once. Sequences were obtained from PBMCs. These receptors were collected from a woman younger than 45 in good health and CMV-seronegative.

This clone has only one observation. This chain uses TRBV7-9 with TRBJ2-5, with 13 positions matching TRBD2. With 6 bases clipped from V and 2 bases from J, the junction kept 6 bases outside the gene matches. The CDR3 consists of 16 residues. Germline CDR1 and CDR2: SEHNR and FQNEAQ (reference sequence). The CDR3, as DNA: TGTGCCAGCAGACCCACTAGCGGGGGGGGACAAGAGACCCAGTACTTC. Translation: CASRPTSGGGQETQYF.

The CDR3 nucleotides read TGTGCCAGCAGGGTGGCGGGCTCCTACGAGCAGTACTTC. Translating gives CASRVAGSYEQYF. This sequence joins TRBV7-9 and TRBJ2-7, with D maybe TRBD2 (5 bases). V lost 6 bases, J lost 0 bases, and 9 bases lay in between. CDR3 size: 13 residues. From germline, CDR1 is SEHNR and CDR2 FQNEAQ (reference sequence).

V is TRBV6-6 and J is TRBJ2-7; a possible D gene is TRBD2 (6 bases). CDR1 is MNHNY and CDR2 is SVGAGI in the germline V gene (reference sequence). V dropped 4 bases and J dropped 9 bases, with 13 bases sitting between them. CDR3 length: 12 residues. The CDR3 protein is CASSSEGMVQYF. CDR3 in DNA: TGTGCCAGCAGTTCGGAGGGTATGGTGCAGTACTTC.

The chain has TRBV14 and TRBJ1-2, with unresolved D. Germline CDR1 and CDR2: SGHDN and FVKESK. V lost 1 base and J 4 bases, leaving 7 bases between the germline ends. The CDR3 runs 13 residues. The CDR3 region is CASSQVNFYGYTF. The DNA of the CDR3 is TGTGCCAGCAGCCAAGTTAATTTCTATGGCTACACCTTC.

The sample holds a few counts of this clone. The gene calls are TRBV18 and TRBJ1-4; tentatively, D is TRBD1 (6 bases). Trimming took off 3 bases at V and 4 bases at J, with 9 bases between the two ends. Germline CDR1 KGHSH, CDR2 LQKENI. This CDR3 has 14 amino acids. The CDR3 loop is CASSPPRGNEKLFF. In nucleotides, the CDR3 is TGTGCCAGCTCACCCCCCAGGGGTAATGAAAAACTGTTTTTT.

The chain is built from TRBV7-9 and TRBJ2-2, with D possibly matching TRBD1 (5 bases). Per germline, CDR1 SEHNR and CDR2 FQNEAQ (reference sequence). CDR3 length: 15 amino acids. Trimming pared 5 bases from V and 5 bases from J, leaving 15 bases between. Here the CDR3 DNA reads TGTGCCAGCAGCCTAGGACAAATACGGACCGGGGAGCTGTTTTTT. Its translation is CASSLGQIRTGELFF.

This clone was detected a few times. This sequence joins TRBV7-8 and TRBJ1-1; TRBD1 is a possible D gene (6 bases). Trimming removed 2 bases from V and 0 bases from J, with 10 bases in between. The CDR3 totals 15 residues. Germline values: CDR1 SGHVS, CDR2 FQNEAQ. The CDR3 protein is CASSLTWTVNTEAFF. DNA for the CDR3: TGTGCCAGCAGCTTAACGTGGACAGTGAACACTGAAGCTTTCTTT. The entire variable domain, with the rest obtained from reference TRBV7-8 and TRBJ1-1, is as follows: GAGVSQSPRYKVAKRGQDVALRCDPISGHVSLFWYQQALGQGPEFLTYFQNEAQLDKSGLPSDRFFAERPEGSVSTLKIQRTQQEDSAVYLCASSLTWTVNTEAFFGQGTRLTVV.

The table lists this clone with a few counts. This chain uses TRBV19 with TRBJ1-3, with 8 bases matching TRBD1. The CDR3 has 17 amino acids. Trimming cost V 4 bases and J 4 bases; bases outside gene matches: 12. In germline, CDR1 is LNHDA, CDR2 SQIVND (reference sequence). CDR3 region: CASSTDSGTGSGNTIYF. In nucleotides, the CDR3 is TGTGCCAGTAGTACAGACTCCGGGACAGGCTCCGGAAACACCATATATTTT. Full variable domain (remainder filled in from reference TRBV19 and TRBJ1-3): DGGITQSPKYLFRKEGQNVTLSCEQNLNHDAMYWYRQDPGQGLRLIYYSQIVNDFQKGDIAEGYSVSREKKESFPLTVTSAQKNPTAFYLCASSTDSGTGSGNTIYFGEGSWLTVV.

This clone was seen a single time. J is TRBJ2-5 and V is TRBV21-1; the table's D call, TRBD1, was not checked against the DNA. TRBV21-1 is classified as a pseudogene. The CDR3 covers 17 residues. In DNA form, the CDR3 reads TGTGCCAGCAGCAAAGCGCCCCCGGGACAGATCCAAGAGACCCAGTACTTC. Translated: CASSKAPPGQIQETQYF.

The chain combines TRBV9 with TRBJ2-7, with 11 bases that match TRBD1. J gave up 4 bases and V 3 bases, and 9 bases lay outside the gene matches. The germline CDR1 and CDR2 sequences are SGDLS and YYNGEE. This CDR3 spans 16 amino acids. The CDR3 DNA follows: TGTGCCAGCAGCGCATCCGGGACAGGGGGGTCATACGAGCAGTACTTC. This codes for CASSASGTGGSYEQYF. Full variable domain (remainder filled in from reference TRBV9 and TRBJ2-7): DSGVTQTPKHLITATGQRVTLRCSPRSGDLSVYWYQQSLDQGLQFLIQYYNGEERAKGNILERFSAQQFPDLHSELNLSSLELGDSALYFCASSASGTGGSYEQYFGPGTRLTVT.

This clone has a handful of counts. The V gene is TRBV7-9, the J gene TRBJ2-1, with TRBD2 identical over 9 bases. CDR3 length: 15 amino acids. Germline values: CDR1 SEHNR, CDR2 FQNEAQ (reference sequence). V shed 5 bases, J shed 2 bases, and the junction held 4 bases outside the gene matches. The CDR3 here is CASSLLAGPYNEQFF. In nucleotides, the CDR3 is TGTGCCAGCAGCCTGCTAGCGGGGCCCTACAATGAGCAGTTCTTC.

This chain uses TRBV7-9 with TRBJ2-7; 7 bases fit TRBD1. The CDR3 runs to 14 residues. The ends lost 1 base at V and 0 bases at J; junction bases unmatched: 0. Germline CDR1 is SEHNR and CDR2 is FQNEAQ (reference sequence). CDR3 amino acids: CASSLGDSSYEQYF. The CDR3 DNA reads as TGTGCCAGCAGCTTAGGGGACAGCTCCTACGAGCAGTACTTC.

This chain connects TRBV27 to TRBJ2-7; tentative D call: TRBD1 (5 bases). Per the germline V gene, CDR1 is MNHEY and CDR2 is SMNVEV (reference sequence). The V gene lost 3 bases and the J gene lost 4 bases, with 16 bases spanning the gap. CDR3 size: 15 residues. The CDR3 reads CASSFQGDVDYEQYF. CDR3 in DNA: TGTGCCAGCAGTTTCCAGGGCGATGTTGATTACGAGCAGTACTTC.

The V gene is TRBV15, the J gene TRBJ2-7, with 7 bases that match TRBD1. J was trimmed by 4 bases and V by 3 bases; bases with no gene match: 12. The CDR3 is 16 amino acids. CDR1 is LNHNV and CDR2 is YYDKDF in the germline V gene (reference sequence). The CDR3 nucleotides read TGTGCCACCAGCAGCACTCTTGTGACAGGGTTTTACGAGCAGTACTTC. Amino acid sequence: CATSSTLVTGFYEQYF.

V gene TRBV28 combines with J gene TRBJ1-1; D call uncertain. The germline gives CDR1 MDHEN, CDR2 SYDVKM. There are 14 residues in the CDR3. The V end was cut by 6 bases, the J end by 1 base, with 12 bases between. CDR3 loop: CASSPGGPNTEAFF. In DNA form, the CDR3 reads TGTGCCAGCAGCCCGGGTGGCCCGAACACTGAAGCTTTCTTT.

The CDR3 is CASSLIEAFF. CDR3 nucleotide sequence: TGTGCCAGCAGTCTTATTGAAGCTTTCTTT. This chain uses TRBV6-1 with TRBJ1-1; D call uncertain. Per the germline V gene, CDR1 is MNHNS and CDR2 is SASEGT. This CDR3 is built from 10 residues. V dropped 5 bases and J dropped 7 bases, with 5 bases sitting between them.

The chain joins TRBV4-3 to TRBJ2-1, with TRBD2 matching over 12 bases. Germline V lookup: CDR1 LGHNA, CDR2 YSLEER. This CDR3 has 15 amino acids. Unmatched junction bases numbered 4, after V lost 1 base and J lost 9 bases. The CDR3 DNA is TGCGCCAGCAGCCAAGGGACTAGCGGGGCCCCTGAGCAGTTCTTC. Amino acid sequence: CASSQGTSGAPEQFF.

This clone was counted only a few times. The V gene is TRBV28, the J gene TRBJ1-2; the match to TRBD1 covers 7 bases. Germline V gives CDR1 MDHEN, CDR2 SYDVKM. With 3 bases clipped from V and 2 bases from J, the junction kept 6 bases outside the gene matches. The CDR3 contains 15 residues. The CDR3 DNA follows: TGTGCCAGCAGTTTGCCGAAACAGGGGAACTATGGCTACACCTTC. It specifies CASSLPKQGNYGYTF.

J is TRBJ2-1 and V is TRBV7-9; D possibly corresponds to TRBD2 (5 bases). The V and J ends lost 6 bases and 5 bases respectively, with 11 bases between them. The length of the CDR3 is 13 residues. Germline V gives CDR1 SEHNR, CDR2 FQNEAQ (reference sequence). The CDR3 protein is CASSLDGNNEQFF. CDR3 nucleotide sequence: TGTGCCAGCAGTTTGGACGGGAACAATGAGCAGTTCTTC. Full variable domain (outside the CDR3, taken from reference TRBV7-9 and TRBJ2-1): DTGVSQNPRHKITKRGQNVTFRCDPISEHNRLYWYRQTLGQGPEFLTYFQNEAQLEKSRLLSDRFSAERPKGSFSTLEIQRTEQGDSAMYLCASSLDGNNEQFFGPGTRLTVL.

This clone was observed once. The rearrangement links TRBV5-1 to TRBJ2-3; tentatively, D is TRBD2 (6 bases). V was shortened by 4 bases and J by 3 bases, with 15 bases between the two germline ends. The CDR3 covers 15 residues. Germline loops: CDR1 SGHRS, CDR2 YFSETQ. The chain's CDR3 is CASSPQAGWTDTQYF. CDR3 sequence (DNA): TGCGCCAGCAGCCCCCAGGCGGGATGGACAGATACGCAGTATTTT. The whole variable domain, filled in from reference TRBV5-1 and TRBJ2-3, reads KAGVTQTPRYLIKTRGQQVTLSCSPISGHRSVSWYQQTPGQGLQFLFEYFSETQRNKGNFPGRFSGRQFSNSRSEMNVSTLELGDSALYLCASSPQAGWTDTQYFGPGTRLTVL.

The rearrangement links TRBV7-9 to TRBJ2-2; TRBD1 aligns across 7 bases. Losses at the gene ends were 10 bases for V and 0 bases for J; bases not matched to a gene: 11. This CDR3 spans 16 amino acids. The germline V gene encodes CDR1 SEHNR and CDR2 FQNEAQ (reference sequence). The CDR3 sequence: CATRSTGVANTGELFF. CDR3 coding DNA: TGTGCCACCAGAAGTACAGGGGTAGCGAACACCGGGGAGCTGTTTTTT.

This clone was counted only a few times. The chain employs TRBV7-6 and TRBJ2-7, with D hard to call. V lost 1 base and J 6 bases, leaving 25 bases between the germline ends. The CDR3 is 18 amino acids. Germline CDR1 reads SGHVS; CDR2 reads FNYEAQ. The CDR3 is CASSLERSAHTTLREQYF. The DNA for the CDR3 is TGTGCCAGCAGCTTAGAGAGGTCGGCTCATACCACATTACGCGAGCAGTACTTC. Using reference TRBV7-6 and TRBJ2-7 for the parts outside the CDR3, the full variable domain is GAGVSQSPRYKVTKRGQDVALRCDPISGHVSLYWYRQALGQGPEFLTYFNYEAQQDKSGLPNDRFSAERPEGSISTLTIQRTEQRDSAMYRCASSLERSAHTTLREQYFGPGTRLTVT.

The chain is built from TRBV11-1 and TRBJ2-5; TRBD1 aligns across 9 bases. The CDR3 has 14 residues. V shed 3 bases, J shed 5 bases, and the junction held 4 bases outside the gene matches. Germline assignment: CDR1 SGHAT and CDR2 FQDESV (reference sequence). CDR3 sequence: CASSLGTGTETQYF. CDR3 nucleotide sequence: TGTGCCAGCAGCTTGGGGACAGGGACGGAGACCCAGTACTTC.

V usage is TRBV27 and J usage is TRBJ1-1, with TRBD1 identical over 7 bases. This CDR3 has 13 residues. Germline CDR1 reads MNHEY; CDR2 reads SMNVEV (reference sequence). Trimming at V came to 3 bases and at J to 11 bases, leaving 9 bases not matched to a gene. CDR3 sequence (DNA): TGTGCCAGCAGTTTCTCCGAGGGGGCGCGTGCTTTCTTT. Amino acid sequence: CASSFSEGARAFF.

The chain links TRBV29-1 to TRBJ2-7; D is perhaps TRBD1 (5 bases). The CDR3 sequence is 11 residues long. Germline V gene sequence: CDR1 SQVTM, CDR2 ANQGSEA. The V end was cut by 8 bases, the J end by 1 base, with 9 bases between. CDR3 coding DNA: TGCAGCATCAGGGTTTCCTACGAGCAGTACTTC. This translates into CSIRVSYEQYF.

CDR3 in DNA: TGTGCCAGCAGCTTGGACCTAGCGGGAGTATCAGGTGAGCAGTTCTTC. It translates to CASSLDLAGVSGEQFF. The chain recombines TRBV11-2 with TRBJ2-1; 10 positions agree with TRBD2. The CDR3 has 16 residues. V lost 3 bases, J lost 9 bases, and 11 bases stayed unmatched. The germline V gene encodes CDR1 SGHAT and CDR2 FQNNGV.

This rearrangement joins TRBV7-9 to TRBJ2-1; no firm D call. V lost 1 base, J lost 13 bases, and 8 bases lay in between. The CDR3 length is 11 residues. The germline V gene encodes CDR1 SEHNR and CDR2 FQNEAQ (reference sequence). CDR3: CASSLDTSQFF. The CDR3 region has the DNA TGTGCCAGCAGCTTAGATACTTCCCAGTTCTTC. Variable domain in full (rest from reference TRBV7-9 and TRBJ2-1): DTGVSQNPRHKITKRGQNVTFRCDPISEHNRLYWYRQTLGQGPEFLTYFQNEAQLEKSRLLSDRFSAERPKGSFSTLEIQRTEQGDSAMYLCASSLDTSQFFGPGTRLTVL.

This clone was picked up one time. This chain links TRBV6-1 with TRBJ1-4, with 9 bases matching TRBD1. Unmatched junction bases numbered 3, after V lost 10 bases and J lost 3 bases. CDR1 is MNHNS and CDR2 is SASEGT in the germline V gene. The CDR3 spans 13 residues. As DNA, the CDR3 is TGTGCCAACCGGACAGGGGCTAATGAAAAACTGTTTTTT. This translates into CANRTGANEKLFF.

The sample holds a few counts of this clone. The chain recombines TRBV6-1 with TRBJ1-1; no reliable D call. Germline assignment: CDR1 MNHNS and CDR2 SASEGT. The CDR3 consists of 15 residues. V shed 2 bases and J shed 1 base, with 11 bases lying between them. This chain's CDR3 is CASSESYYPNTEAFF. CDR3 nucleotide sequence: TGTGCCAGCAGTGAATCTTACTATCCGAACACTGAAGCTTTCTTT.

The chain links TRBV19 to TRBJ1-5; 7 bases align to TRBD1. V shed 5 bases and J 4 bases; nucleotides not matched to a gene: 8. The CDR3 is made up of 15 amino acids. Per germline, CDR1 LNHDA and CDR2 SQIVND (reference sequence). The CDR3 DNA sequence: TGTGCCAGTAGTCCGCGACAGGGACTTAATCAGCCCCAGCATTTT. Translation gives CASSPRQGLNQPQHF.

V gene TRBV27 combines with J gene TRBJ1-1; D gene unclear. The V and J ends lost 6 bases and 3 bases respectively, with 8 bases between them. The CDR3 runs to 12 residues. CDR1 is MNHEY and CDR2 is SMNVEV in the germline V gene (reference sequence). The chain's CDR3 is CASRRRDTEAFF. CDR3 sequence (DNA): TGTGCCAGCAGAAGGAGGGACACTGAAGCTTTCTTT.

The chain recombines TRBV27 with TRBJ2-7; no clear D gene. The CDR3 covers 13 residues. V was clipped by 5 bases and J by 3 bases, with 11 bases between them. Looked up from germline, CDR1 is MNHEY and CDR2 is SMNVEV (reference sequence). The CDR3 protein is CASSVVPSYEQYF. DNA for the CDR3: TGTGCCAGCAGTGTAGTACCAAGCTACGAGCAGTACTTC.